Presented here are 18 T cell receptor beta chains from one specimen sequenced in a study of T cell changes during pregnancy in multiple sclerosis. The data were produced by immunoSEQ multiplex PCR, yet TCRdb's version contains in-frame clones alone and is incomplete. The sample carries about 73,000 clones, around nine tenths recorded once. The sequencing here drew on peripheral blood, taken in the second trimester of pregnancy. These receptors were collected from a female donor in good health, enrolled as a control in a pregnancy study.

This clone has just one count. This chain uses TRBV4-3 with TRBJ2-7; 7 bases align to TRBD1. The CDR3 consists of 15 residues. Germline CDR1 is LGHNA and CDR2 is YSLEER. V shed 4 bases, J shed 7 bases, and the junction held 13 bases outside the gene matches. The CDR3 here is CASSPDRTNLGEQYF. The CDR3 DNA follows: TGCGCCAGCAGCCCGGACAGGACGAACCTGGGTGAGCAGTACTTC.

The V call is TRBV5-1, the J call TRBJ2-1; 11 bases are a match to TRBD2. The CDR3 is 16 amino acids. V lost 4 bases, J lost 2 bases, and 5 bases stayed unmatched. Germline V gene lookup returns CDR1 SGHRS and CDR2 YFSETQ. In DNA form, the CDR3 reads TGCGCCAGCAGCCCGGGGACTAGCGGAGCCTACAATGAGCAGTTCTTC. This encodes CASSPGTSGAYNEQFF.

The count of this clone is one. The chain couples TRBV7-3 to TRBJ1-2; 7 bases are a match to TRBD1. Germline lookup yields CDR1 SGHTA and CDR2 FQGTGA. The CDR3 is 13 amino acids. The CDR3 loop reads CGPGQTSNYGYTF. As DNA, the CDR3 is TGTGGCCCGGGACAGACTTCTAACTATGGCTACACCTTC.

V usage is TRBV30 and J usage is TRBJ1-2, with D perhaps TRBD1 (6 bases). The CDR3 consists of 14 residues. In germline, CDR1 is GTSNPN, CDR2 SVGIG (reference sequence). Trimming pared 0 bases from V and 8 bases from J, leaving 16 bases between. For the CDR3, the DNA is TGTGCCTGGAGTGTATCACGGGGGGGCGGGGGCTACACCTTC. This gives the protein CAWSVSRGGGGYTF.

The gene calls are TRBV2 and TRBJ2-7; 7 nucleotides align to TRBD1. V shed 7 bases, J shed 4 bases, and the junction held 13 bases outside the gene matches. The CDR3 runs to 15 residues. Germline V gene data show CDR1 as SNHLY and CDR2 as FYNNEI. Written as DNA, the CDR3 is TGTGCCAGCAATTGGGACAGCGCCGGAAGGTACGAGCAGTACTTC. Protein sequence: CASNWDSAGRYEQYF.

The chain combines TRBV7-3 with TRBJ2-5; D may be TRBD2 (7 bases). Between the trimmed V and J ends, which lost 1 base and 5 bases, there was a span of 14 bases. This CDR3 contains 15 residues. Germline V gives CDR1 SGHTA, CDR2 FQGTGA. The CDR3 here is CASSLMGLRGETQYF. For the CDR3, the DNA is TGTGCCAGCAGCTTAATGGGACTAAGGGGGGAGACCCAGTACTTC.

The rearrangement joins TRBV7-8 to TRBJ1-6; weak D call: TRBD1 (6 bases). CDR3 size: 15 residues. V gave up 5 bases and J gave up 7 bases, with 15 bases separating them. Per the germline V gene, CDR1 is SGHVS and CDR2 is FQNEAQ. The CDR3 here is CASSLDPRGNSPLHF. The CDR3 nucleotides read TGTGCCAGCAGCCTAGACCCCAGGGGAAATTCACCCCTCCACTTT.

This chain joins TRBV6-6 and TRBJ1-5; 10 nucleotides line up with TRBD1. V shed 2 bases, J shed 14 bases, and the junction held 12 bases outside the gene matches. Germline-derived CDR1 and CDR2 are MNHNY and SVGAGI (reference sequence). The CDR3 runs 15 residues. The CDR3 reads CASSYQKGQGIEKHF. The DNA for the CDR3 is TGTGCCAGCAGTTACCAGAAGGGACAGGGGATTGAAAAGCATTTT.

This clone was observed once. The chain is built from TRBV2 and TRBJ2-2, with TRBD2 matching 8 bases. Germline V gene sequence: CDR1 SNHLY, CDR2 FYNNEI. Germline trimming cut 10 bases from V and 1 base from J; bases unmatched to any gene: 5. The CDR3 contains 14 residues. CDR3 sequence: CATHSGVNTGELFF. The CDR3 DNA follows: TGTGCCACCCATAGCGGGGTGAACACCGGGGAGCTGTTTTTT. Variable domain in full (rest from reference TRBV2 and TRBJ2-2): EPEVTQTPSHQVTQMGQEVILRCVPISNHLYFYWYRQILGQKVEFLVSFYNNEISEKSEIFDDQFSVERPDGSNFTLKIRSTKLEDSAMYFCATHSGVNTGELFFGEGSRLTVL.

The gene calls are TRBV12-5 and TRBJ1-1, with unresolved D. The CDR3 totals 13 residues. Germline lookup yields CDR1 LGHNT and CDR2 FRNRAP. With 7 bases removed from V and 0 bases from J, the gap between germline ends came to 9 bases. The CDR3, as DNA: TGTGCTAGTGTGTACAGAATGAACACTGAAGCTTTCTTT. This gives the protein CASVYRMNTEAFF. The full variable domain, completed using reference TRBV12-5 and TRBJ1-1, is DARVTQTPRHKVTEMGQEVTMRCQPILGHNTVFWYRQTMMQGLELLAYFRNRAPLDDSGMPKDRFSAEMPDATLATLKIQPSEPRDSAVYFCASVYRMNTEAFFGQGTRLTVV.

The chain uses TRBV25-1 and TRBJ2-5; TRBD2 matches at 11 bases. V lost 3 bases and J lost 4; bases outside the gene matches: 4. The CDR3 has 15 amino acids. Per germline, CDR1 MGHDK and CDR2 SYGVNS. CDR3 protein: CASSDRLAGGETQYF. Written as DNA, the CDR3 is TGTGCCAGCAGTGATCGGCTAGCGGGGGGAGAGACCCAGTACTTC. Full variable domain (remainder filled in from reference TRBV25-1 and TRBJ2-5): EADIYQTPRYLVIGTGKKITLECSQTMGHDKMYWYQQDPGMELHLIHYSYGVNSTEKGDLSSESTVSRIRTEHFPLTLESARPSHTSQYLCASSDRLAGGETQYFGPGTRLLVL.

The chain has TRBV5-6 and TRBJ1-4; 9 positions agree with TRBD1. The V and J ends lost 4 bases and 8 bases, in that order; junction bases with no gene match: 9. Germline CDR1 SGHDT, CDR2 YYEEEE. This CDR3 contains 15 residues. The CDR3 sequence is CASSLTGGAGEKLFF. CDR3 DNA: TGTGCCAGCAGCCTAACAGGGGGCGCCGGGGAAAAACTGTTTTTT.

This clone was seen only once. The J gene is TRBJ2-5, the V gene TRBV4-2, with TRBD1 as a possible D gene (5 bases). In germline, CDR1 is LGHNA, CDR2 YNFKEQ. The CDR3 spans 15 residues. Trimming removed 0 bases from V and 1 base from J, with 9 bases in between. The CDR3 bases are TGTGCCAGCAGCCAAGATGCAGGGCCCCAAGAGACCCAGTACTTC. Its protein is CASSQDAGPQETQYF.

V and J are TRBV5-1 and TRBJ2-1; the match to TRBD1 covers 8 bases. Germline CDR1 is SGHRS and CDR2 is YFSETQ. The CDR3 covers 15 residues. The ends lost 5 bases at V and 3 bases at J; junction bases unmatched: 7. The CDR3 spells CASRVSTGDYNEQFF. As DNA, the CDR3 is TGCGCCAGCAGGGTTTCGACAGGGGACTACAATGAGCAGTTCTTC.

CDR3 loop: CASSYSARVGYTF. The CDR3 DNA reads TGTGCCAGCAGTTACTCGGCCAGGGTTGGCTACACCTTC. The rearrangement uses TRBV6-5 and TRBJ1-2; D possibly corresponds to TRBD1 (5 bases). Germline V gives CDR1 MNHEY, CDR2 SVGAGI. Trimming left V 0 bases short and J 7 bases short, with 9 bases between. The CDR3 totals 13 residues.

This sequence joins TRBV25-1 and TRBJ1-1; D is possibly TRBD1 (5 bases). This CDR3 spans 11 amino acids. The germline V gene encodes CDR1 MGHDK and CDR2 SYGVNS. Trimming shortened V by 11 bases and J by 8 bases, and 15 bases separated the two germline ends. DNA for the CDR3: TGTGCCTCACGTGGAGGGGTGGAAGCTTTCTTT. Residues: CASRGGVEAFF.

The chain uses TRBV7-2 and TRBJ1-3; 7 positions agree with TRBD1. The V segment lost 5 bases and the J segment 4 bases; nucleotides outside the gene matches: 11. Germline V gene data show CDR1 as SGHTA and CDR2 as FQGNSA. The CDR3 extends over 16 amino acids. CDR3 in amino acids: CASSPFRTGAGNTIYF. CDR3 bases: TGTGCCAGCAGCCCCTTCCGGACAGGCGCAGGAAACACCATATATTTT.

This sequence joins TRBV6-6 and TRBJ1-2, with D tentatively TRBD1 (5 bases). V was clipped by 0 bases and J by 8 bases, with 10 bases between them. This CDR3 spans 13 amino acids. Germline CDR1 MNHNY, CDR2 SVGAGI (reference sequence). CDR3: CASSYSRVEGYTF. The CDR3 DNA is TGTGCCAGCAGTTACTCCAGGGTGGAGGGCTACACCTTC.